One and the same sample provided the 15 T cell receptor beta chains below, sequenced in a study of circulating CD8 cells and anti-PD-1 response in melanoma. Using 15 ng of total RNA, TCR libraries were made with the QIAseq Immune Repertoire TCR panel. In TCRdb, the reads were re-called with MiXCR into one record per CDR3 protein. The sample records some 860 distinct CDR3 sequences, roughly 8% being singletons. Four subsets defined by PD-1 and/or TIGIT were sorted from live CD3+CD8+TCRalphabeta+ cells. Source: CD8+ T cells from PBMCs, taken at baseline or after one month of anti-PD-1 therapy (not recorded which). Source of these receptors: a human donor with melanoma.

This clonotype is deemed medium-sized. The rearrangement joins TRBV28 to TRBJ1-5, with a weak D call TRBD1 (6 bases). CDR3 size: 17 residues. Germline values: CDR1 MDHEN, CDR2 SYDVKM. V was shortened by 4 bases and J by 0 bases, with 16 bases between the two germline ends. In DNA form, the CDR3 reads TGTGCCAGCAGTTCTACGGCCTGGACAGATAGCAATCAGCCCCAGCATTTT. Translating it yields CASSSTAWTDSNQPQHF.

The count of this clonotype is one. Its ends do not fully match the called genes, so a read error is possible. This chain links TRBV28 with TRBJ2-6; possibly TRBD1 for D (6 bases). Germline V lookup: CDR1 MDHEN, CDR2 SYDVKM. The CDR3 has 18 amino acids. The CDR3 spells CASSLLDSPSSGANVPTF. In nucleotides, the CDR3 is TGTGCCAGCAGTTTATTGGACAGTCCAAGCTCTGGGGCCAACGTCCCGACTTTC.

This clonotype counts as large. This CDR3 is CSVSQGFYGYTF. Written as DNA, the CDR3 is TGCAGCGTATCACAGGGGTTCTATGGCTACACCTTC. J is TRBJ1-2 and V is TRBV29-1; TRBD1 matches at 7 bases. Trimming cost V 6 bases and J 4 bases; bases outside gene matches: 5. The CDR3 is made up of 12 amino acids. The germline CDR1 and CDR2 sequences are SQVTM and ANQGSEA.

This clonotype appeared a few times. This sequence may be a read error, since a much larger clone differs from it by one base. The V and J genes are TRBV19 and TRBJ2-7, with no clear D. The CDR3 extends over 12 amino acids. CDR1 is LNHDA, CDR2 SQIVND, per germline (reference sequence). The CDR3 spells CACSIGWNEQYF. DNA for the CDR3: TGTGCCTGTAGTATAGGGTGGAACGAGCAGTACTTC.

This clonotype is categorized as large. In nucleotides, the CDR3 is TGTGCCAGCAGCCAATCTCCTGGGTCGACGCAGTATTTT. Its protein product is CASSQSPGSTQYF. The chain uses TRBV14 and TRBJ2-3, with D hard to call. Trimming stripped 2 bases from V and 9 bases from J, with 12 bases between. This CDR3 has 13 amino acids. The germline V gene has CDR1 SGHDN and CDR2 FVKESK.

This clonotype is categorized as large (0.1 to 1%). The rearrangement uses TRBV28 and TRBJ1-4; tentative D call: TRBD1 (6 bases). Germline V gene lookup returns CDR1 MDHEN and CDR2 SYDVKM. V was pared by 5 bases and J by 4 bases, with 14 bases between. The CDR3 sequence is 15 residues long. CDR3 sequence reads: CASSPGGRINEKLFF. The CDR3 DNA follows: TGTGCCAGCAGTCCCGGGGGGCGGATTAATGAAAAACTGTTTTTT. The complete variable domain, with remaining parts taken from reference TRBV28 and TRBJ1-4, reads DVKVTQSSRYLVKRTGEKVFLECVQDMDHENMFWYRQDPGLGLRLIYFSYDVKMKEKGDIPEGYSVSREKKERFSLILESASTNQTSMYLCASSPGGRINEKLFFGSGTQLSVL.

This clonotype is large in the sample. This chain joins TRBV4-1 and TRBJ2-5; tentatively, D is TRBD1 or TRBD2 (5 bases each). With 1 base removed from V and 8 bases from J, the gap between germline ends came to 20 bases. The CDR3 spans 16 residues. CDR1 is MGHRA, CDR2 YSYEKL, per germline. The CDR3: CASSQVGRSDPGTQYF. CDR3 DNA: TGCGCCAGCAGCCAAGTGGGACGGAGTGACCCAGGAACCCAGTACTTC.

Within the sample, this clonotype is large (0.1 to 1%). The chain recombines TRBV27 with TRBJ1-2; D gene uncertain. The CDR3 spans 15 residues. The germline V gene has CDR1 MNHEY and CDR2 SMNVEV (reference sequence). V was clipped by 6 bases and J by 4 bases, with 18 bases between them. CDR3 region: CASRPEAETSYGYTF. Here the CDR3 DNA reads TGTGCCAGCAGGCCCGAGGCAGAAACCTCCTATGGCTACACCTTC.

This clonotype qualifies as medium-sized. The rearrangement uses TRBV25-1 and TRBJ2-4, with 10 bases fitting TRBD1. With 8 bases clipped from V and 5 bases from J, the junction kept 3 bases outside the gene matches. The germline gives CDR1 MGHDK, CDR2 SYGVNS. The CDR3 contains 13 residues. The DNA of the CDR3 is TGTGCCAGCGGGGGGACAGGGGAAAACATTCAGTACTTC. Translating gives CASGGTGENIQYF.

This clonotype is medium-sized. The chain combines TRBV5-1 with TRBJ2-1, with 15 bases matching TRBD2. The CDR3 loop spans 16 amino acids. Germline V CDR1 and CDR2: SGHRS, YFSETQ. Trimming cost V 4 bases and J 4 bases; bases outside gene matches: 3. CDR3 DNA: TGCGCCAGCAGCCCGGGACTAGCGGGGGGTTACAATGAGCAGTTCTTC. The encoded protein is CASSPGLAGGYNEQFF.

By share of the sample, this clonotype is medium-sized. The V gene is TRBV20-1, the J gene TRBJ1-2; D is unclear. Trimming pared 5 bases from V and 6 bases from J, leaving 13 bases between. The CDR3 is 12 amino acids. Germline V gene sequence: CDR1 DFQATT, CDR2 SNEGSKA (reference sequence). The CDR3 bases are TGCAGTGCTCCCCTGGGAAGCAATGGCTACACCTTC. This encodes CSAPLGSNGYTF.

This clonotype is categorized as medium-sized. This chain uses TRBV27 with TRBJ1-2; no clear D. The CDR3 contains 14 residues. The V and J ends lost 8 bases and 3 bases respectively, with 16 bases between them. The germline CDR1 and CDR2 sequences are MNHEY and SMNVEV (reference sequence). CDR3 sequence: CASGPTGTYYGYTF. The CDR3 DNA reads TGTGCCAGCGGACCCACGGGCACCTACTATGGCTACACCTTC.

The chain couples TRBV29-1 to TRBJ2-5; D call uncertain. Per the germline V gene, CDR1 is SQVTM and CDR2 is ANQGSEA. The CDR3 consists of 13 residues. V was shortened by 3 bases and J by 5 bases, with 13 bases between the two germline ends. CDR3 sequence reads: CSVELAAGETQYF. CDR3 nucleotides: TGCAGCGTTGAGTTGGCGGCCGGGGAGACCCAGTACTTC.

This clonotype qualifies as hyperexpanded. V is TRBV20-1 and J is TRBJ2-7; 7 bases are a match to TRBD1. CDR3 length: 15 residues. Unmatched junction bases numbered 6, after V lost 0 bases and J lost 1 base. CDR1 DFQATT and CDR2 SNEGSKA come from the germline V gene (reference sequence). The CDR3 sequence: CSARDTGELSYEQYF. CDR3 in DNA: TGCAGTGCTAGAGACACAGGGGAATTGTCCTACGAGCAGTACTTC.

This clonotype ranks as large. The V and J genes are TRBV20-1 and TRBJ2-1; tentative D call: TRBD1 (5 bases). Trimming removed 3 bases from V and 4 bases from J, with 16 bases in between. The CDR3 spans 15 residues. The germline CDR1 and CDR2 sequences are DFQATT and SNEGSKA (reference sequence). The CDR3 DNA reads as TGCAGTGCTAGCCCCACCAGGGCAGCATACAATGAGCAGTTCTTC. Translated: CSASPTRAAYNEQFF.